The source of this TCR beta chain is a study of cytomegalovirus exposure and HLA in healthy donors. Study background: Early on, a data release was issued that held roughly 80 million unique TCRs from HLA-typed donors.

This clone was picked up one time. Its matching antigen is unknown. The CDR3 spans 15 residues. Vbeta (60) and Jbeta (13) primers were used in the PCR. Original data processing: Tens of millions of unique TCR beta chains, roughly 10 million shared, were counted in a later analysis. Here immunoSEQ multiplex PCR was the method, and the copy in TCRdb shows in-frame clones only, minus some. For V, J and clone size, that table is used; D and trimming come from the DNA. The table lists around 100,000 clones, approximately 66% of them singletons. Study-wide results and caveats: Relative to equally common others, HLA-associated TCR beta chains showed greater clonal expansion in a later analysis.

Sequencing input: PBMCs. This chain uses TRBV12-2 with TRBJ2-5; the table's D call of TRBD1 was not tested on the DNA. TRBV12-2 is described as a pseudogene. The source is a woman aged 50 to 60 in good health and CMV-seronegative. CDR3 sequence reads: CASRDRGPVGETQYF. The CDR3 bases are TGTGCAAGTCGCGACAGGGGGCCAGTAGGAGAGACCCAGTACTTC.